This TCR beta chain comes out of a study of cytomegalovirus exposure and HLA in healthy donors. Study-level points and caveats: For presence/absence analyses, sequencing depth was assumed to be roughly uniform across donors.

PCR was performed using 60 Vbeta and 13 Jbeta primers. TCRdb's copy holds only in-frame clones and misses some; the assay was immunoSEQ multiplex PCR. This sample carries roughly 27,000 clones, with roughly 0.65% going to the ten biggest clones. Donors likely had unrecorded immune exposures despite being nominally healthy when sampled. Notes on this clone: The target antigen is unknown.

This clonotype was obtained from a man between 25 and 39 years old in good health and CMV-seronegative. Sequenced sample: PBMCs.

CDR3 bases: TGTGCCAGCAGTGACAGGAACACTGAAGCTTTCTTT. It yields the protein CASSDRNTEAFF. The chain joins TRBV25-1 to TRBJ1-1; D is ambiguous. Trimming stripped 3 bases from V and 1 base from J, with 3 bases between. CDR1 and CDR2 from the germline V gene are MGHDK and SYGVNS. This CDR3 has 12 residues.